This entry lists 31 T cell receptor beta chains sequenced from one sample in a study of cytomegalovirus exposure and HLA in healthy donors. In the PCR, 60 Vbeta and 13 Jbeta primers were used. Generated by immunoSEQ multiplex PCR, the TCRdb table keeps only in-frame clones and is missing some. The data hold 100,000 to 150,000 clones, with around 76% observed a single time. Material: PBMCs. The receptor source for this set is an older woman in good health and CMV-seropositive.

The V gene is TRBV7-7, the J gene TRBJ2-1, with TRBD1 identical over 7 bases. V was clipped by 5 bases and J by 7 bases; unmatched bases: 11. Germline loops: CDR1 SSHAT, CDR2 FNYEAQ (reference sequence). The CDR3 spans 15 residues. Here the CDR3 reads CASSAGRTGGNEQFF. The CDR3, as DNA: TGTGCCAGCAGCGCCGGGCGGACAGGCGGAAATGAGCAGTTCTTC.

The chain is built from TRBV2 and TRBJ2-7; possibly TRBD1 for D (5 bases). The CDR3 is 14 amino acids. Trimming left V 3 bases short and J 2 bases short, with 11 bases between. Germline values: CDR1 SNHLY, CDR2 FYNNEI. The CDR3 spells CASSDRQSPYEQYF. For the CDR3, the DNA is TGTGCCAGCAGTGATCGACAGAGCCCCTACGAGCAGTACTTC.

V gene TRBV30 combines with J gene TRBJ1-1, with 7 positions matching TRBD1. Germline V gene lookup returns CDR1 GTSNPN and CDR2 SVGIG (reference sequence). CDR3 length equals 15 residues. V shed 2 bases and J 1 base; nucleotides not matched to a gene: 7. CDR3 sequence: CAWSHRGRGNTEAFF. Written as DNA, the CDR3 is TGTGCCTGGAGTCATAGGGGGCGGGGGAACACTGAAGCTTTCTTT.

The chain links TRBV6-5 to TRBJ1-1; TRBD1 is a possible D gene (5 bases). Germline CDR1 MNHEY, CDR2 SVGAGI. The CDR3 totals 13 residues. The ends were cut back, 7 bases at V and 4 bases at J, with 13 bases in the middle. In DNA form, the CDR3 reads TGTGCCAGCACAGGGAAAGTTCGCACTGAAGCTTTCTTT. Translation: CASTGKVRTEAFF.

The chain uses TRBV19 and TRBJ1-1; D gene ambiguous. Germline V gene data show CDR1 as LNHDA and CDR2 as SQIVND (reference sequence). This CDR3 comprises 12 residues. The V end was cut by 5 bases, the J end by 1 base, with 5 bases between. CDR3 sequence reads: CASSEKNTEAFF. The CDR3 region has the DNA TGTGCCAGTAGTGAGAAGAACACTGAAGCTTTCTTT.

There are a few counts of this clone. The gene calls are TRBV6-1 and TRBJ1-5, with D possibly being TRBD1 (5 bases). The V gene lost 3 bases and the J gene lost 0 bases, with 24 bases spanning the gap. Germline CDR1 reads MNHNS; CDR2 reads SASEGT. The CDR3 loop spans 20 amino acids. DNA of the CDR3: TGTGCCAGCAGTGAGTATCGAAACGCAGGGTGGATGGATAGCAATCAGCCCCAGCATTTT. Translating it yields CASSEYRNAGWMDSNQPQHF.

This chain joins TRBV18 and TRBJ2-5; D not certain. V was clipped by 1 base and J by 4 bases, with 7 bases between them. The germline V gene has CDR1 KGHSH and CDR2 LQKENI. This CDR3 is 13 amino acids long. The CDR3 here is CASSPRGRETQYF. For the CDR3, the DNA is TGTGCCAGCTCACCACGTGGCAGAGAGACCCAGTACTTC.

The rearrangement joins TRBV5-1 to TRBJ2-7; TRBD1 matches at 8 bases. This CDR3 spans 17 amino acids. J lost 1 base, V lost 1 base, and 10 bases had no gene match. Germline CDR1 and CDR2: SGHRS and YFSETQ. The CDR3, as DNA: TGCGCCAGCAGCTTGCGGCCAGGGGGCCCTTCTTCCTACGAGCAGTACTTC. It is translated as CASSLRPGGPSSYEQYF.

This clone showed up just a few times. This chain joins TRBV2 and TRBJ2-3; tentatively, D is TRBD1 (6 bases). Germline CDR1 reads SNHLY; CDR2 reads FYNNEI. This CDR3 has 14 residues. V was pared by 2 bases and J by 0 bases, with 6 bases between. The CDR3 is CASSEQGSTDTQYF. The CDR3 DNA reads TGTGCCAGCAGTGAACAGGGGAGCACAGATACGCAGTATTTT.

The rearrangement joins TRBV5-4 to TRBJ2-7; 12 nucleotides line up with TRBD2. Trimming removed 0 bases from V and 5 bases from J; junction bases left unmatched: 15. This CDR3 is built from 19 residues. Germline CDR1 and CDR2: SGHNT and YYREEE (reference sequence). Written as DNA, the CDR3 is TGTGCCAGCAGCTTGGGAGGGGGACTAGCGGGCACCAGGGGGGACGAGCAGTACTTC. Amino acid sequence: CASSLGGGLAGTRGDEQYF. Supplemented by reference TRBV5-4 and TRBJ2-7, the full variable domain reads ETGVTQSPTHLIKTRGQQVTLRCSSQSGHNTVSWYQQALGQGPQFIFQYYREEENGRGNFPPRFSGLQFPNYSSELNVNALELDDSALYLCASSLGGGLAGTRGDEQYFGPGTRLTVT.

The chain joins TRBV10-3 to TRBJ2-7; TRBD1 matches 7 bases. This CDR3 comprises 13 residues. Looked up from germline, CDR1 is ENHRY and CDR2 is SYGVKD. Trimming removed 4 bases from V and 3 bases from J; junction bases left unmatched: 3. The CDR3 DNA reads TGTGCCATCAGTGCGGACAGGAGCTACGAGCAGTACTTC. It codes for CAISADRSYEQYF.

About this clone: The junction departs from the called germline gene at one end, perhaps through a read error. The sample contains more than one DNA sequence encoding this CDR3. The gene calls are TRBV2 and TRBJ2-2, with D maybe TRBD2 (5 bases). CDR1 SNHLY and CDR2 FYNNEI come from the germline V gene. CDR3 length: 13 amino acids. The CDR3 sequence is CASRIDYTGELFF. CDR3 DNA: TGTGCCAGCAGGATCGACTATACCGGGGAGCTGTTTTTC.

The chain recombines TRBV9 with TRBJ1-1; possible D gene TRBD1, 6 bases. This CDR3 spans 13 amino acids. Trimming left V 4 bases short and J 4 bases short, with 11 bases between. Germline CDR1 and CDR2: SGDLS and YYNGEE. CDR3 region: CASSRTGPTEAFF. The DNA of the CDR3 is TGTGCCAGCAGCCGTACAGGGCCCACTGAAGCTTTCTTT.

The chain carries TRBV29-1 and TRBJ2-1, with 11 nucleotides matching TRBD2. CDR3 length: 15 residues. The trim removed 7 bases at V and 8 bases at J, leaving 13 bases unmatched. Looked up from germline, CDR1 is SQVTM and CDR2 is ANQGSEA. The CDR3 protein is CSATGTSGYGDEQFF. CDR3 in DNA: TGCAGCGCAACCGGGACTAGCGGCTATGGGGATGAGCAGTTCTTC.

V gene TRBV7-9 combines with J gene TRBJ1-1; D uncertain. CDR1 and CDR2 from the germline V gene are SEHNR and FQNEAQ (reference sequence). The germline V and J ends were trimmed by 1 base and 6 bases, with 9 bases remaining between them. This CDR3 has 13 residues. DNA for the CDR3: TGTGCCAGCAGCTTAGGGGAGGGCTCTGAAGCTTTCTTT. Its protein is CASSLGEGSEAFF.

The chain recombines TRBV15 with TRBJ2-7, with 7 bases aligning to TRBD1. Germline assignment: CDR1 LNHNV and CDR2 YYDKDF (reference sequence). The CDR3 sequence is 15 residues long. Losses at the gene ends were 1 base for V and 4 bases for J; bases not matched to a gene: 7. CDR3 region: CATSRGQGPTYEQYF. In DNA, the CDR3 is TGTGCCACCAGCAGAGGACAGGGCCCCACTTACGAGCAGTACTTC.

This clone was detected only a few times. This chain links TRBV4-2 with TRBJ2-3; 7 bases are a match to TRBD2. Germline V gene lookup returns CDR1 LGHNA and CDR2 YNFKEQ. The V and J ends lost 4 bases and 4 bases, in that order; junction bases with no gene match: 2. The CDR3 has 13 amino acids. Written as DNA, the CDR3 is TGTGCCAGCAGCCGGACTAGACCAGATACGCAGTATTTT. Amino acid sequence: CASSRTRPDTQYF.

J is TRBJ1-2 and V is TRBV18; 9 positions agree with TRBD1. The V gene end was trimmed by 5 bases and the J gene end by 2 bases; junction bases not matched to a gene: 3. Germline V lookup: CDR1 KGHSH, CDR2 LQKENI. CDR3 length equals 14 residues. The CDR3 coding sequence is TGTGCCAGCTCAGAACAGGGGGCCAACTATGGCTACACCTTC. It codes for CASSEQGANYGYTF.

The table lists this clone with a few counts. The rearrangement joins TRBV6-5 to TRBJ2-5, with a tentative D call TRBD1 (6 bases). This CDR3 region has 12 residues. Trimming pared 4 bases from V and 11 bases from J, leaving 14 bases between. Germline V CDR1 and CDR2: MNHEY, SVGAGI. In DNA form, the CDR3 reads TGTGCCAGCAGTTCATTCAGGGGTGAGCAGTACTTC. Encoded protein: CASSSFRGEQYF.

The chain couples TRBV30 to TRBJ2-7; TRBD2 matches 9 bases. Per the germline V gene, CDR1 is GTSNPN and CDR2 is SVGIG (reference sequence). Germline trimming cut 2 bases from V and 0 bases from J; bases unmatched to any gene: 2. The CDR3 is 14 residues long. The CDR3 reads CAWSLSGSSYEQYF. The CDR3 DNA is TGTGCCTGGAGTCTTAGCGGGAGCTCCTACGAGCAGTACTTC.

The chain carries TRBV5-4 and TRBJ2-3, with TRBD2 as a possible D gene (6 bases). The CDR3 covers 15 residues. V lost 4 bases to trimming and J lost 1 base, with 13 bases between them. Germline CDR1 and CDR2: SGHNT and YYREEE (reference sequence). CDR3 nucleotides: TGTGCCAGCAGCCGGTCGGGGGAGCGCACAGATACGCAGTATTTT. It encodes CASSRSGERTDTQYF. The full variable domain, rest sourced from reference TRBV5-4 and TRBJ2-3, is ETGVTQSPTHLIKTRGQQVTLRCSSQSGHNTVSWYQQALGQGPQFIFQYYREEENGRGNFPPRFSGLQFPNYSSELNVNALELDDSALYLCASSRSGERTDTQYFGPGTRLTVL.

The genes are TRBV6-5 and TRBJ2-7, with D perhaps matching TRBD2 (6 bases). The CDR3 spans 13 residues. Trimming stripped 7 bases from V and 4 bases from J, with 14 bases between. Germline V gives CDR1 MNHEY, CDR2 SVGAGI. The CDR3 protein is CASKLSGSYEQYF. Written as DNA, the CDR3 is TGTGCCAGCAAACTTAGCGGTTCTTACGAGCAGTACTTC.

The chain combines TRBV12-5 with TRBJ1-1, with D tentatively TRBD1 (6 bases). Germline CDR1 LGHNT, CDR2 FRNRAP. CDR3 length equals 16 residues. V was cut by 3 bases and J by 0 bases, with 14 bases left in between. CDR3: CASGFFVRQVNTEAFF. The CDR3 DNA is TGTGCTAGTGGTTTTTTTGTTCGACAGGTGAACACTGAAGCTTTCTTT.

The CDR3 loop is CASSAHRGLETQYF. CDR3 nucleotides: TGTGCCAGCAGTGCCCACAGGGGGCTAGAGACCCAGTACTTC. The rearrangement uses TRBV25-1 and TRBJ2-5; 9 nucleotides agree with TRBD1. Germline lookup yields CDR1 MGHDK and CDR2 SYGVNS. The CDR3 has 14 residues. Losses at the gene ends were 4 bases for V and 4 bases for J; bases not matched to a gene: 4.

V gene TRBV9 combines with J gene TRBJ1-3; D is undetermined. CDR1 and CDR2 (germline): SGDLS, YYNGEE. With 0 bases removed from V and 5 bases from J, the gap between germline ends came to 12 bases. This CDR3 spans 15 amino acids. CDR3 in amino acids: CASSVGGDRRNTIYF. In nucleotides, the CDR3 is TGTGCCAGCAGCGTAGGGGGAGATCGTCGAAACACCATATATTTT.

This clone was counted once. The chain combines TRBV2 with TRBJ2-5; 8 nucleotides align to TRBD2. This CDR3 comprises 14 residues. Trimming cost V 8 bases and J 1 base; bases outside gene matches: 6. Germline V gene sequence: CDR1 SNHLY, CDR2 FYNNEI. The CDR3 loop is CASFTGGFQETQYF. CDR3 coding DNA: TGTGCCAGCTTTACGGGAGGGTTCCAAGAGACCCAGTACTTC.

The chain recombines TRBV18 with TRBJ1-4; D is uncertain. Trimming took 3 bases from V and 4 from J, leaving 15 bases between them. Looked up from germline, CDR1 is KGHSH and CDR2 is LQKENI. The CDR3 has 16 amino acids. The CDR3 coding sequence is TGTGCCAGCTCACCCCAGAATGGCAATTTTAATGAAAAACTGTTTTTT. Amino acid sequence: CASSPQNGNFNEKLFF.

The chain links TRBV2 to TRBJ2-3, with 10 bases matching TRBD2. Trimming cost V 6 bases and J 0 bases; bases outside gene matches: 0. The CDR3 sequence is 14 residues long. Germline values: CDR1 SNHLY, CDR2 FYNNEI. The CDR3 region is CASRTSGSTDTQYF. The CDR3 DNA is TGTGCCAGCAGGACTAGCGGGAGCACAGATACGCAGTATTTT. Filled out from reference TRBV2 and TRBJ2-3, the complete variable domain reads EPEVTQTPSHQVTQMGQEVILRCVPISNHLYFYWYRQILGQKVEFLVSFYNNEISEKSEIFDDQFSVERPDGSNFTLKIRSTKLEDSAMYFCASRTSGSTDTQYFGPGTRLTVL.

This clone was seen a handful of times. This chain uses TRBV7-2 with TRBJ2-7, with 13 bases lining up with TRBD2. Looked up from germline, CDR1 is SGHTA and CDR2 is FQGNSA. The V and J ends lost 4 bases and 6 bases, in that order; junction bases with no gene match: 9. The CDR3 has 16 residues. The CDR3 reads CASSSRGTSGNAEQYF. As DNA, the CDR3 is TGTGCCAGCAGCTCTAGGGGGACTAGCGGGAATGCCGAGCAGTACTTC.

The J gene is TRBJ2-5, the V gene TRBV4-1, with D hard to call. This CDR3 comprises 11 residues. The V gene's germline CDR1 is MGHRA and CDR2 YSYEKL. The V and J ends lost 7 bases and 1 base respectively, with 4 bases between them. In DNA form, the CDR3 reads TGCGCCAGCAAGAGCCAAGAGACCCAGTACTTC. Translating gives CASKSQETQYF.

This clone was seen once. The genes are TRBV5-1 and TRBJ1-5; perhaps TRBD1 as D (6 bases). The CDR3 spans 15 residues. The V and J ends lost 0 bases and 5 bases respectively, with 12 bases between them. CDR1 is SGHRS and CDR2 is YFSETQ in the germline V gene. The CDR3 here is CASSLGGLWDQPQHF. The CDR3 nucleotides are TGCGCCAGCAGCTTGGGGGGGCTCTGGGATCAGCCCCAGCATTTT.